Listed below are T cell receptor beta chains from one sample, sequenced in a study of cytotoxic CD8 clonotypes in ibrutinib-treated CLL. TCRdb's table, derived via immunoSEQ multiplex PCR, lists solely in-frame clones and lacks some. Of around 300,000 clones listed, just under 80% are singletons. This material consisted of PBMCs, taken before ibrutinib treatment. These receptor sequences come from a human donor with chronic lymphocytic leukemia. Both conserved end residues are part of each CDR3. D genes are given only for firm matches. Size is stated for part of the rows, as once, few or many counts, or as a class when the clone is expanded.

j_gene: TRBJ1-2
v_gene: TRBV19
d_gene: -
abundance: -
CDR3aa: CASSIEVRGGYTF
CDR3nt: TGTGCCAGTAGTATAGAGGTCCGAGGCGGCTACACCTTC

j_gene: TRBJ2-2
v_gene: TRBV29-1
d_gene: -
abundance: -
CDR3aa: CSAQGGTGELFF
CDR3nt: TGCAGCGCCCAAGGGGGTACCGGGGAGCTGTTTTTT

j_gene: TRBJ2-7
v_gene: TRBV30
d_gene: TRBD1
abundance: -
CDR3aa: CAWEPGQGFYEQYF
CDR3nt: TGTGCCTGGGAGCCGGGACAGGGGTTCTACGAGCAGTACTTC

j_gene: TRBJ2-1
v_gene: TRBV5-4
d_gene: TRBD2
abundance: -
CDR3aa: CASSPSGGRVGDEQFF
CDR3nt: TGTGCCAGCAGCCCGTCGGGCGGGAGGGTCGGGGATGAGCAGTTCTTC

j_gene: TRBJ2-4
v_gene: TRBV6-1
d_gene: TRBD1
abundance: -
CDR3aa: CASSEVPTGLAKNIQYF
CDR3nt: TGTGCCAGCAGTGAAGTTCCGACAGGGTTGGCCAAAAACATTCAGTACTTC

j_gene: TRBJ2-1
v_gene: TRBV7-9
d_gene: -
abundance: -
CDR3aa: CASSPPGANRRNEQFF
CDR3nt: TGTGCCAGCAGCCCCCCCGGGGCGAACCGTCGAAATGAGCAGTTCTTC

j_gene: TRBJ1-3
v_gene: TRBV18
d_gene: -
abundance: -
CDR3aa: CASSPSGHNSGNTIYF
CDR3nt: TGTGCCAGCTCACCATCAGGACACAACTCTGGAAACACCATATATTTT

j_gene: TRBJ2-5
v_gene: TRBV5-4
d_gene: -
abundance: -
CDR3aa: CASSLGERGWQETQYF
CDR3nt: TGTGCCAGCAGCTTAGGGGAAAGAGGGTGGCAAGAGACCCAGTACTTC

j_gene: TRBJ2-4
v_gene: TRBV7-3
d_gene: -
abundance: -
CDR3aa: CASSPTGGAGDIQYF
CDR3nt: TGTGCCAGCAGCCCAACGGGGGGCGCGGGAGACATTCAGTACTTC

j_gene: TRBJ2-7
v_gene: TRBV19
d_gene: TRBD1
abundance: -
CDR3aa: CASSLDGTGPYEQYF
CDR3nt: TGTGCCAGTAGCCTAGACGGGACAGGGCCCTACGAGCAGTACTTC

j_gene: TRBJ2-5
v_gene: TRBV29-1
d_gene: TRBD2
abundance: once
CDR3aa: CSVERREGRQETQYF
CDR3nt: TGCAGCGTTGAAAGGCGGGAGGGCCGTCAAGAGACCCAGTACTTC

j_gene: TRBJ2-5
v_gene: TRBV15
d_gene: -
abundance: -
CDR3aa: CATSRTVLVSETQYF
CDR3nt: TGTGCCACCAGCAGGACCGTACTAGTGTCAGAGACCCAGTACTTC

j_gene: TRBJ2-1
v_gene: TRBV30
d_gene: TRBD2
abundance: -
CDR3aa: CAWSGVAGEGSYNEQFF
CDR3nt: TGTGCCTGGAGTGGGGTAGCGGGAGAGGGATCCTACAATGAGCAGTTCTTC

j_gene: TRBJ2-1
v_gene: TRBV7-2
d_gene: TRBD1
abundance: -
CDR3aa: CASSLSGQTGEQFF
CDR3nt: TGTGCCAGCAGCCTATCGGGACAGACGGGCGAGCAGTTCTTC

j_gene: TRBJ1-1
v_gene: TRBV11-3
d_gene: -
abundance: -
CDR3aa: CASSPSSQANTEAFF
CDR3nt: TGTGCCAGCAGCCCCAGCAGTCAGGCGAACACTGAAGCTTTCTTT

j_gene: TRBJ1-2
v_gene: TRBV19
d_gene: TRBD1
abundance: -
CDR3aa: CASSVTGGSGSYGYTF
CDR3nt: TGTGCCAGTAGTGTGACAGGGGGAAGCGGGTCCTATGGCTACACCTTC

j_gene: TRBJ1-5
v_gene: TRBV5-1
d_gene: TRBD1
abundance: once
CDR3aa: CASSEQGAGQPQHF
CDR3nt: TGCGCCAGCAGCGAACAGGGGGCCGGTCAGCCCCAGCATTTT

j_gene: TRBJ2-3
v_gene: TRBV7-3
d_gene: -
abundance: few
CDR3aa: CASSQEGADTQYF
CDR3nt: TGTGCCAGCAGCCAGGAGGGGGCAGATACGCAGTATTTT

j_gene: TRBJ2-7
v_gene: TRBV7-9
d_gene: -
abundance: -
CDR3aa: CATGNRPYEQYF
CDR3nt: TGTGCCACGGGGAATCGACCCTACGAGCAGTACTTC

j_gene: TRBJ2-2
v_gene: TRBV4-3
d_gene: TRBD2
abundance: once
CDR3aa: CASSQTTSGNTGELFF
CDR3nt: TGCGCCAGCAGCCAGACGACTAGCGGGAACACCGGGGAGCTGTTTTTT

j_gene: TRBJ2-1
v_gene: TRBV13
d_gene: -
abundance: -
CDR3aa: CASSQVGTYNEQFF
CDR3nt: TGTGCCAGCAGCCAGGTCGGGACTTACAATGAGCAGTTCTTC

j_gene: TRBJ2-7
v_gene: TRBV5-6
d_gene: TRBD1
abundance: -
CDR3aa: CASSTRQGLISYEQYF
CDR3nt: TGTGCCAGCAGCACTAGACAGGGTTTGATCTCCTACGAGCAGTACTTC

j_gene: TRBJ1-1
v_gene: TRBV25-1
d_gene: -
abundance: -
CDR3aa: CASSAAGTANTEAFF
CDR3nt: TGTGCCAGCAGTGCTGCCGGGACCGCGAACACTGAAGCTTTCTTT

j_gene: TRBJ2-2
v_gene: TRBV7-9
d_gene: TRBD2
abundance: -
CDR3aa: CASSLGAGGFTGELFF
CDR3nt: TGTGCCAGCAGCTTAGGAGCGGGAGGGTTCACCGGGGAGCTGTTTTTT

j_gene: TRBJ2-3
v_gene: TRBV4-1
d_gene: -
abundance: once
CDR3aa: CASSHASGSQLSTDTQYF
CDR3nt: TGCGCCAGCAGCCACGCGTCTGGATCACAGCTAAGCACAGATACGCAGTATTTT

j_gene: TRBJ2-2
v_gene: TRBV9
d_gene: -
abundance: -
CDR3aa: CASSGKTRRGTGELFF
CDR3nt: TGTGCCAGCAGCGGCAAGACCCGGCGGGGCACCGGGGAGCTGTTTTTT

j_gene: TRBJ1-5
v_gene: TRBV27
d_gene: -
abundance: -
CDR3aa: CASSPSIDRVQPQHF
CDR3nt: TGTGCCAGCAGTCCATCCATTGATAGGGTTCAGCCCCAGCATTTT

j_gene: TRBJ2-7
v_gene: TRBV4-2
d_gene: -
abundance: -
CDR3aa: CASSLTGNTPYEQYF
CDR3nt: TGTGCCAGCAGCCTTACAGGGAACACTCCCTACGAGCAGTACTTC

j_gene: TRBJ1-2
v_gene: TRBV7-6
d_gene: -
abundance: -
CDR3aa: CASSLYGGGYTF
CDR3nt: TGTGCCAGCAGCTTATATGGGGGCGGCTACACCTTC

j_gene: TRBJ2-7
v_gene: TRBV9
d_gene: -
abundance: -
CDR3aa: CASSVSPSSYEQYF
CDR3nt: TGTGCCAGCAGCGTATCCCCGAGCTCCTACGAGCAGTACTTC

j_gene: TRBJ2-7
v_gene: TRBV6-1
d_gene: -
abundance: -
CDR3aa: CASTNSGYEQYF
CDR3nt: TGTGCCAGCACCAACAGTGGCTACGAGCAGTACTTC

j_gene: TRBJ1-5
v_gene: TRBV30
d_gene: -
abundance: few
CDR3aa: CAWSVFTGEAQHF
CDR3nt: TGTGCCTGGAGTGTCTTTACGGGAGAAGCCCAGCATTTT

j_gene: TRBJ2-7
v_gene: TRBV27
d_gene: -
abundance: -
CDR3aa: CASSPLGPQSSYEQYF
CDR3nt: TGTGCCAGCAGTCCATTGGGACCACAGAGCTCCTACGAGCAGTACTTC

j_gene: TRBJ2-1
v_gene: TRBV2
d_gene: TRBD2
abundance: -
CDR3aa: CASKPGLAGGYYNEQFF
CDR3nt: TGTGCCAGCAAACCGGGACTAGCGGGAGGTTACTACAATGAGCAGTTCTTC

j_gene: TRBJ1-1
v_gene: TRBV2
d_gene: -
abundance: -
CDR3aa: CASSRQLNTEAFF
CDR3nt: TGTGCCAGTAGTAGACAGTTGAACACTGAAGCTTTCTTT

j_gene: TRBJ1-1
v_gene: TRBV27
d_gene: -
abundance: -
CDR3aa: CASLGRVNTEAFF
CDR3nt: TGTGCCTCTCTTGGAAGAGTGAACACTGAAGCTTTCTTT

j_gene: TRBJ1-5
v_gene: TRBV4-3
d_gene: -
abundance: -
CDR3aa: CASSQSPNQPQHF
CDR3nt: TGCGCCAGCAGCCAAAGCCCAAATCAGCCCCAGCATTTT

j_gene: TRBJ1-2
v_gene: TRBV15
d_gene: TRBD1
abundance: -
CDR3aa: CATSRLRDSPNYGYTF
CDR3nt: TGTGCCACCAGCAGACTCCGGGACAGTCCTAACTATGGCTACACCTTC

j_gene: TRBJ2-7
v_gene: TRBV5-1
d_gene: TRBD2
abundance: once
CDR3aa: CASSLESGLAYYEQYF
CDR3nt: TGCGCCAGCAGCTTGGAATCGGGACTAGCGTATTACGAGCAGTACTTC

j_gene: TRBJ1-1
v_gene: TRBV30
d_gene: -
abundance: -
CDR3aa: CAWSVGRGTEAFF
CDR3nt: TGTGCCTGGAGTGTGGGCAGGGGCACTGAAGCTTTCTTT

j_gene: TRBJ2-7
v_gene: TRBV7-9
d_gene: TRBD1
abundance: -
CDR3aa: CASRSTTVGQPYEQYF
CDR3nt: TGTGCCAGCAGATCAACCACCGTGGGACAGCCCTACGAGCAGTACTTC

j_gene: TRBJ2-3
v_gene: TRBV5-1
d_gene: -
abundance: -
CDR3aa: CASSLADTQYF
CDR3nt: TGCGCCAGCAGCTTGGCTGATACGCAGTATTTT

j_gene: TRBJ1-1
v_gene: TRBV6-5
d_gene: -
abundance: -
CDR3aa: CASSYSAGNTEAFF
CDR3nt: TGTGCCAGCAGTTACTCGGCCGGGAACACTGAAGCTTTCTTT

j_gene: TRBJ2-5
v_gene: TRBV10-3
d_gene: TRBD2
abundance: -
CDR3aa: CAISGDFSGSGETQYF
CDR3nt: TGTGCCATCAGTGGGGATTTTAGCGGGAGCGGAGAGACCCAGTACTTC

j_gene: TRBJ2-2
v_gene: TRBV6-5
d_gene: TRBD2
abundance: -
CDR3aa: CASGLAGDTGELFF
CDR3nt: TGTGCCAGCGGATTAGCGGGAGACACCGGGGAGCTGTTTTTT

j_gene: TRBJ2-7
v_gene: TRBV14
d_gene: -
abundance: -
CDR3aa: CASSRGYEQYF
CDR3nt: TGTGCCAGCAGCCGGGGCTACGAGCAGTACTTC

j_gene: TRBJ2-3
v_gene: TRBV5-1
d_gene: -
abundance: few
CDR3aa: CASSLFGEDTQYF
CDR3nt: TGCGCCAGCAGCTTGTTTGGGGAAGATACGCAGTATTTT

j_gene: TRBJ2-7
v_gene: TRBV10-3
d_gene: TRBD2
abundance: -
CDR3aa: CAIRLSGTPFEQYF
CDR3nt: TGTGCCATCAGACTTAGCGGGACCCCGTTCGAGCAGTACTTC

j_gene: TRBJ2-4
v_gene: TRBV15
d_gene: TRBD2
abundance: -
CDR3aa: CATSRGAGTSRNIQYF
CDR3nt: TGTGCCACCAGCAGAGGGGCCGGGACTAGCAGAAACATTCAGTACTTC

j_gene: TRBJ1-2
v_gene: TRBV27
d_gene: TRBD1
abundance: -
CDR3aa: CASSLSGGNGYTF
CDR3nt: TGTGCCAGCAGTTTGTCAGGGGGGAATGGCTACACCTTC

j_gene: TRBJ2-1
v_gene: TRBV15
d_gene: -
abundance: once
CDR3aa: CATSNRALNEQFF
CDR3nt: TGTGCCACCAGCAACCGGGCCCTCAATGAGCAGTTCTTC

j_gene: TRBJ1-1
v_gene: TRBV18
d_gene: -
abundance: -
CDR3aa: CASSPPKGRTEAFF
CDR3nt: TGTGCCAGCTCACCACCGAAGGGTAGGACTGAAGCTTTCTTT

j_gene: TRBJ2-3
v_gene: TRBV13
d_gene: -
abundance: few
CDR3aa: CASSPSVQGTDTQYF
CDR3nt: TGTGCCAGCAGCCCAAGCGTACAGGGCACAGATACGCAGTATTTT